The 22 T cell receptor beta chains below come from one sample, sequenced in a study of cytomegalovirus exposure and HLA in healthy donors. A multiplex PCR was run with 60 Vbeta primers and 13 Jbeta primers. Only in-frame clones appear in the TCRdb table, and some are missing; sequencing was by immunoSEQ multiplex PCR. The sample lists 200,000 to 250,000 clones, approximately 82% seen once, with about 0.58% in the top ten. Sequencing used PBMCs. These receptors were collected from a woman aged 40 to 50 in good health and CMV-seronegative.

The genes are TRBV19 and TRBJ1-6, with a possible D match to TRBD1 (5 bases). The CDR3 contains 16 residues. V was clipped by 7 bases and J by 0 bases, with 13 bases between them. The germline gives CDR1 LNHDA, CDR2 SQIVND (reference sequence). CDR3 sequence: CASTLTASSYNSPLHF. The CDR3 DNA follows: TGTGCCAGTACCCTGACAGCGAGCTCCTATAATTCACCCCTCCACTTT.

The count of this clone is one. The chain couples TRBV7-9 to TRBJ1-1, with D perhaps TRBD1 (6 bases). The germline gives CDR1 SEHNR, CDR2 FQNEAQ (reference sequence). The CDR3 has 16 amino acids. Trimming took off 7 bases at V and 5 bases at J, with 23 bases between the two ends. The CDR3 sequence is CASTPLGRGRGTEAFF. The CDR3 bases are TGTGCCAGCACCCCCTTAGGGAGGGGGAGAGGGACTGAAGCTTTCTTT.

The rearrangement joins TRBV5-1 to TRBJ2-5; tentatively, D is TRBD1 (5 bases). The J call is in doubt because the DNA end fits TRBJ2-7 better. CDR1 and CDR2 from the germline V gene are SGHRS and YFSETQ. The length of the CDR3 is 12 residues. CDR3 nucleotides: TGCGCCAGCAGACTGACAGAGTACGAGCAGTACTTC. Translation gives CASRLTEYEQYF.

This clone has only a few counts. The rearrangement joins TRBV7-3 to TRBJ1-3; the D gene is possibly TRBD1 (6 bases). Germline V lookup: CDR1 SGHTA, CDR2 FQGTGA. V lost 5 bases, J lost 8 bases, and 13 bases lay in between. The CDR3 runs 13 residues. CDR3 nucleotides: TGTGCCAGCAGCAAGGACAGTCGAGACACCATATATTTT. Translating gives CASSKDSRDTIYF.

In DNA, the CDR3 is TGTGCTAGTGCCTGGGGCGGGACGAGCTCTGGAAACACCATATATTTT. Translating it yields CASAWGGTSSGNTIYF. The V and J genes are TRBV12-5 and TRBJ1-3, with D maybe TRBD1 (5 bases). Trimming pared 7 bases from V and 0 bases from J, leaving 16 bases between. Germline assignment: CDR1 LGHNT and CDR2 FRNRAP. The CDR3 loop spans 16 amino acids.

The rearrangement uses TRBV4-1 and TRBJ1-3; D gene ambiguous. CDR1 and CDR2 from the germline V gene are MGHRA and YSYEKL. This CDR3 has 16 amino acids. V lost 3 bases and J 3 bases, leaving 15 bases between the germline ends. The CDR3 spells CASSHPLRRDGNTIYF. CDR3 nucleotide sequence: TGCGCCAGCAGCCACCCCCTTCGGCGGGATGGAAACACCATATATTTT.

The V call is TRBV19, the J call TRBJ1-2, with 12 bases aligning to TRBD1. Losses at the gene ends were 7 bases for V and 8 bases for J; bases not matched to a gene: 8. The CDR3 has 14 residues. Germline V gene lookup returns CDR1 LNHDA and CDR2 SQIVND (reference sequence). For the CDR3, the DNA is TGTGCCAGTACTCATCCGGGACAGGGGGCCGGCTACACCTTC. It encodes CASTHPGQGAGYTF.

The rearrangement links TRBV2 to TRBJ2-5, with 8 bases lining up with TRBD2. The CDR3 runs 16 residues. The germline V gene encodes CDR1 SNHLY and CDR2 FYNNEI. The ends lost 2 bases at V and 2 bases at J; junction bases unmatched: 7. CDR3 nucleotides: TGTGCCAGCAGTGAAACGCTAGCGGGCGCTCAAGAGACCCAGTACTTC. It is translated as CASSETLAGAQETQYF. Based on the CDR3 plus reference TRBV2 and TRBJ2-5, the full variable domain is EPEVTQTPSHQVTQMGQEVILRCVPISNHLYFYWYRQILGQKVEFLVSFYNNEISEKSEIFDDQFSVERPDGSNFTLKIRSTKLEDSAMYFCASSETLAGAQETQYFGPGTRLLVL.

The chain joins TRBV4-2 to TRBJ1-1; 7 bases align to TRBD1. Germline V CDR1 and CDR2: LGHNA, YNFKEQ. The CDR3 is 15 amino acids. J lost 4 bases, V lost 0 bases, and 5 bases had no gene match. CDR3 nucleotides: TGTGCCAGCAGCCAAGATCGGTCAGGGGGCACTGAAGCTTTCTTT. The encoded protein is CASSQDRSGGTEAFF.

The rearrangement uses TRBV2 and TRBJ2-6; D remains unclear. Trimming pared 6 bases from V and 0 bases from J, leaving 9 bases between. The germline V gene encodes CDR1 SNHLY and CDR2 FYNNEI. This CDR3 is 15 amino acids long. CDR3 residues: CASSAVRSGANVLTF. The CDR3, as DNA: TGTGCCAGCAGCGCCGTGCGCTCTGGGGCCAACGTCCTGACTTTC.

J is TRBJ2-5 and V is TRBV6-1; 10 bases are shared with TRBD1. V dropped 2 bases and J dropped 4; count of bases not matched to a gene: 7. Germline CDR1 and CDR2: MNHNS and SASEGT. This CDR3 is built from 16 residues. CDR3 in DNA: TGTGCCAGCAGTGAAAGGTTGACAGGGGGCACAGAGACCCAGTACTTC. Translating gives CASSERLTGGTETQYF.

The chain has TRBV15 and TRBJ2-1, with 10 bases that match TRBD2. The CDR3 length is 16 residues. Germline CDR1 is LNHNV and CDR2 is YYDKDF (reference sequence). V shed 3 bases and J 2 bases; nucleotides not matched to a gene: 4. The CDR3 nucleotides are TGTGCCACCAGCAGCCTCCTAGCGGGGGCCTACAATGAGCAGTTCTTC. It translates to CATSSLLAGAYNEQFF.

The rearrangement uses TRBV18 and TRBJ1-2, with a tentative D call TRBD1 (6 bases). Trimming took 5 bases from V and 0 from J, leaving 13 bases between them. There are 15 residues in the CDR3. Germline lookup yields CDR1 KGHSH and CDR2 LQKENI. CDR3 residues: CASSKDRPPNYGYTF. CDR3 sequence (DNA): TGTGCCAGCTCAAAAGACAGGCCACCTAACTATGGCTACACCTTC.

The V and J genes are TRBV30 and TRBJ1-2; no clear D gene. V was trimmed by 5 bases and J by 7 bases, leaving 8 bases between them. The CDR3 loop spans 10 amino acids. Germline lookup yields CDR1 GTSNPN and CDR2 SVGIG (reference sequence). This CDR3 is CAWGHGGYTF. The CDR3 DNA reads as TGTGCCTGGGGGCACGGTGGCTACACCTTC.

The chain uses TRBV9 and TRBJ1-1; D is unclear. Germline V lookup: CDR1 SGDLS, CDR2 YYNGEE. CDR3 size: 13 residues. V was cut by 2 bases and J by 4 bases, with 9 bases left in between. The chain's CDR3 is CASSVSGFTEAFF. CDR3 nucleotide sequence: TGTGCCAGCAGCGTTTCGGGGTTCACTGAAGCTTTCTTT. Using reference TRBV9 and TRBJ1-1 for the parts outside the CDR3, the full variable domain is DSGVTQTPKHLITATGQRVTLRCSPRSGDLSVYWYQQSLDQGLQFLIQYYNGEERAKGNILERFSAQQFPDLHSELNLSSLELGDSALYFCASSVSGFTEAFFGQGTRLTVV.

This clone was recorded a few times. This rearrangement joins TRBV30 to TRBJ1-4; D uncertain. V lost 0 bases and J lost 8, with 7 bases in between. The CDR3 sequence is 12 residues long. Germline V gene data show CDR1 as GTSNPN and CDR2 as SVGIG (reference sequence). CDR3 protein: CAWSVNEEKLFF. In DNA, the CDR3 is TGTGCCTGGAGTGTAAATGAGGAAAAACTGTTTTTT.

The rearrangement uses TRBV19 and TRBJ2-1; 7 bases align to TRBD1. The junction had 8 bases not matched to a gene; V was cut back by 6 bases and J by 3 bases. CDR3 length: 15 amino acids. Germline CDR1 reads LNHDA; CDR2 reads SQIVND (reference sequence). The DNA for the CDR3 is TGTGCCAGTAGAGAAGGGGGCGCTTTCTACAATGAGCAGTTCTTC. Amino acid sequence: CASREGGAFYNEQFF. The whole variable domain, filled in from reference TRBV19 and TRBJ2-1, reads DGGITQSPKYLFRKEGQNVTLSCEQNLNHDAMYWYRQDPGQGLRLIYYSQIVNDFQKGDIAEGYSVSREKKESFPLTVTSAQKNPTAFYLCASREGGAFYNEQFFGPGTRLTVL.

This clone was detected once. V gene TRBV19 combines with J gene TRBJ1-5, with D possibly matching TRBD1 (5 bases). Between the trimmed V and J ends, which lost 1 base and 7 bases, there was a span of 17 bases. From germline, CDR1 is LNHDA and CDR2 SQIVND (reference sequence). CDR3 size: 16 residues. The chain's CDR3 is CASSIGGRRAWQPQHF. The CDR3 nucleotides read TGTGCCAGTAGTATAGGGGGACGGAGGGCTTGGCAGCCCCAGCATTTT.

This sequence joins TRBV6-5 and TRBJ1-2; unclear D gene. With 1 base removed from V and 3 bases from J, the gap between germline ends came to 15 bases. The CDR3 length is 16 residues. Germline values: CDR1 MNHEY, CDR2 SVGAGI. The CDR3 nucleotides read TGTGCCAGCAGTTACTTATCTGGTATTACGGACTATGGCTACACCTTC. Translated: CASSYLSGITDYGYTF.

This rearrangement joins TRBV6-5 to TRBJ1-2; 9 bases map to TRBD1. The ends lost 8 bases at V and 8 bases at J; junction bases unmatched: 15. This CDR3 contains 15 residues. CDR1 and CDR2 (germline): MNHEY, SVGAGI. For the CDR3, the DNA is TGTGCCAGCCGAAAACCGGGACAGGGAGTGGAAGGCTACACCTTC. Encoded protein: CASRKPGQGVEGYTF.

Only one count was recorded for this clone. The genes are TRBV10-3 and TRBJ1-2; D is undetermined. The CDR3 consists of 15 residues. The V gene's germline CDR1 is ENHRY and CDR2 SYGVKD. Deletions cut 2 bases from V and 3 bases from J, with 13 bases between. CDR3 protein: CAISEVKQNYYGYTF. In DNA form, the CDR3 reads TGTGCCATCAGTGAGGTGAAGCAAAATTACTATGGCTACACCTTC.

This chain connects TRBV19 to TRBJ2-2; TRBD1 might be the D (7 bases). This CDR3 has 16 residues. V gave up 6 bases and J gave up 3 bases, with 17 bases separating them. CDR1 is LNHDA and CDR2 is SQIVND in the germline V gene (reference sequence). CDR3 amino acids: CASRFSGGTDTGELFF. The CDR3 DNA is TGTGCCAGTAGGTTTTCTGGGGGGACAGACACCGGGGAGCTGTTTTTT.